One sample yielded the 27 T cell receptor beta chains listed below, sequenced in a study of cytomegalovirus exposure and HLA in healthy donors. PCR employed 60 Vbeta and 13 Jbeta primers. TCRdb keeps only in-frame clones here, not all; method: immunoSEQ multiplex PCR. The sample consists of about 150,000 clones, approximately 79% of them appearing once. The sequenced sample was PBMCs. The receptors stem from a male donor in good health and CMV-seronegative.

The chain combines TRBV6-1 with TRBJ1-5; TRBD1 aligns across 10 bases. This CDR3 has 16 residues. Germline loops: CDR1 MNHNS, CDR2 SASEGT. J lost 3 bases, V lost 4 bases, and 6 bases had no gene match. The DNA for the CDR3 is TGTGCCAGCAGTGGAGGACAGGGGGGCACCAATCAGCCCCAGCATTTT. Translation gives CASSGGQGGTNQPQHF.

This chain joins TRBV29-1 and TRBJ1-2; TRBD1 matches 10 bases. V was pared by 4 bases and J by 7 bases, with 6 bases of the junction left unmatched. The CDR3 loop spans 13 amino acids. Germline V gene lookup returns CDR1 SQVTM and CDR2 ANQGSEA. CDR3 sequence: CSVVGQGNSGYTF. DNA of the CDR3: TGCAGCGTTGTGGGACAGGGGAATTCTGGCTACACCTTC.

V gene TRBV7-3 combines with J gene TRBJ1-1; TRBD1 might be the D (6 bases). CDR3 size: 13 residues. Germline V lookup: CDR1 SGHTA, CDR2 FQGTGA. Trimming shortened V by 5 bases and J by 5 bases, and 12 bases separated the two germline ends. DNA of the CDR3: TGTGCCAGCAGCCCCCAGAGGGGGACTGAAGCTTTCTTT. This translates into CASSPQRGTEAFF.

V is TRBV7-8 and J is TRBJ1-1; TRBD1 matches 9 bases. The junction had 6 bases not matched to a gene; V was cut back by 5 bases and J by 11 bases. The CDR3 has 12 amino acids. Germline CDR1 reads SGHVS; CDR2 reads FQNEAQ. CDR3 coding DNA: TGTGCCAGCAGCATCCGGACAGGGGAGGCTTTCTTT. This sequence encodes CASSIRTGEAFF.

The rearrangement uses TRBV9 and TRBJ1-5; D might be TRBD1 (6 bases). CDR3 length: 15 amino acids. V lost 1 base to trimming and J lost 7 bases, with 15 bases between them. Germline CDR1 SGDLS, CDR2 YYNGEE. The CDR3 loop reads CASSVSTGPGQPQHF. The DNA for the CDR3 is TGTGCCAGCAGCGTATCTACAGGGCCGGGGCAGCCCCAGCATTTT. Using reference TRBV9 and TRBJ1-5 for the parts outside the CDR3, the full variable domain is DSGVTQTPKHLITATGQRVTLRCSPRSGDLSVYWYQQSLDQGLQFLIQYYNGEERAKGNILERFSAQQFPDLHSELNLSSLELGDSALYFCASSVSTGPGQPQHFGDGTRLSIL.

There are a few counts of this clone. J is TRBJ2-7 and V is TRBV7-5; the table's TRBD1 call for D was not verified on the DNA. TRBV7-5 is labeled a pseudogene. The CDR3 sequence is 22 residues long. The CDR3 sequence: CARSLVQGAPQRHPTKAYEQYF. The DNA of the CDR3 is TGTGCCAGAAGCTTAGTCCAGGGGGCGCCCCAGCGGCACCCTACTAAGGCCTACGAGCAGTACTTC.

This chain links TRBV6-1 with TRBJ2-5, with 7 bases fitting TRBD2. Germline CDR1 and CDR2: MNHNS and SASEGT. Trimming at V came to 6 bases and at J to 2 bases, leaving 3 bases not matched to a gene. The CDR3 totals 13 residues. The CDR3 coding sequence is TGTGCCAGCAGCTGGGGGGGGCAAGAGACCCAGTACTTC. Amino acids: CASSWGGQETQYF.

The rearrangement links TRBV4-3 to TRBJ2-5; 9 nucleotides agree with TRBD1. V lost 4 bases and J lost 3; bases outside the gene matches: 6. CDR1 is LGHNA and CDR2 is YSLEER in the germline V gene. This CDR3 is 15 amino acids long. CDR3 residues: CASSPTGGGEETQYF. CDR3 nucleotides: TGCGCCAGCAGCCCGACAGGGGGAGGGGAAGAGACCCAGTACTTC.

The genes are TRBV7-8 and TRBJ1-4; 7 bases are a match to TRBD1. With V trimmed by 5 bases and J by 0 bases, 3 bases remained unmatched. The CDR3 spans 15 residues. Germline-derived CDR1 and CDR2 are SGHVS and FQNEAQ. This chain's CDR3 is CASSPGTATNEKLFF. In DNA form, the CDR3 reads TGTGCCAGCAGCCCGGGGACAGCAACTAATGAAAAACTGTTTTTT.

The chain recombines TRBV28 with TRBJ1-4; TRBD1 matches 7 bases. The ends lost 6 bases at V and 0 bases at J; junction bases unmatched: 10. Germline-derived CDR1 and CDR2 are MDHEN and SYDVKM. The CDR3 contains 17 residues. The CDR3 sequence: CASSLGQRLATNEKLFF. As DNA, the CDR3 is TGTGCCAGCAGCTTGGGACAGAGACTTGCAACTAATGAAAAACTGTTTTTT.

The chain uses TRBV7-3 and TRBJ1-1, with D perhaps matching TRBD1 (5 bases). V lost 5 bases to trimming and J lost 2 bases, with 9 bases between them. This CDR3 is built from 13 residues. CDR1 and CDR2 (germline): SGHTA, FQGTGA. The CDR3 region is CASSVTDNTEAFF. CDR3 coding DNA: TGTGCCAGCAGCGTGACAGACAACACTGAAGCTTTCTTT.

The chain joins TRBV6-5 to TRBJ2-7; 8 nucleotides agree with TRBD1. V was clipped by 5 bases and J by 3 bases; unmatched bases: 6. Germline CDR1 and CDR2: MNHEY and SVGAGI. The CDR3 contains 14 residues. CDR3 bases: TGTGCCAGCAGTCTGGGGACAGGCCACTACGAGCAGTACTTC. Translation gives CASSLGTGHYEQYF.

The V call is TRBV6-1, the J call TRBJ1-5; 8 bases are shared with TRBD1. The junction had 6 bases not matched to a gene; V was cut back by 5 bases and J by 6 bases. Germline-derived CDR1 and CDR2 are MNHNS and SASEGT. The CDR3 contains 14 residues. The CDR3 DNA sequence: TGTGCCAGCAGTTCGCAGGGGGCGGTTCAGCCCCAGCATTTT. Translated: CASSSQGAVQPQHF.

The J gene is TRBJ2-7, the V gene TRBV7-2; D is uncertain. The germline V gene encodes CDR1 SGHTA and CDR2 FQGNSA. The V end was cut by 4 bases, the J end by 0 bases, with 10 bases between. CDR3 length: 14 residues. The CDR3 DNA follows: TGTGCCAGCAGCTCATCGACACGCTCCTACGAGCAGTACTTC. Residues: CASSSSTRSYEQYF.

CDR3 protein: CASTPRSTGELFF. CDR3 sequence (DNA): TGTGCCAGCACGCCCCGGTCCACCGGGGAGCTGTTTTTT. The chain couples TRBV25-1 to TRBJ2-2; D call uncertain. This CDR3 contains 13 residues. Germline assignment: CDR1 MGHDK and CDR2 SYGVNS. Trimming took off 7 bases at V and 4 bases at J, with 10 bases between the two ends.

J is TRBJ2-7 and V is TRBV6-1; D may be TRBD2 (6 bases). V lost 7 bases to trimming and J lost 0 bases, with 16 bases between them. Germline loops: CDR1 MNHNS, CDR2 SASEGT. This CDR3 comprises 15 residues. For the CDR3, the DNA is TGTGCCAGCAAAAAGGGGACTTTCGACTCCTACGAGCAGTACTTC. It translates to CASKKGTFDSYEQYF.

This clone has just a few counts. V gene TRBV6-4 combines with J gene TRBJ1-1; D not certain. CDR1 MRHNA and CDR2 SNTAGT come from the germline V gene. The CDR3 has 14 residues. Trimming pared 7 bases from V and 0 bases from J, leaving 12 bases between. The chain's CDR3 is CASKWESMNTEAFF. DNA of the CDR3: TGTGCCAGCAAATGGGAGTCCATGAACACTGAAGCTTTCTTT.

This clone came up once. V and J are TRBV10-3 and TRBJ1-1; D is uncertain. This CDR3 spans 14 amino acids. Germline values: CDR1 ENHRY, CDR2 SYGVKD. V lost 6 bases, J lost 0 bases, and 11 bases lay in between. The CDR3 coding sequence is TGTGCCATCAGGGCAGGTGGCGTGAACACTGAAGCTTTCTTT. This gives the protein CAIRAGGVNTEAFF.

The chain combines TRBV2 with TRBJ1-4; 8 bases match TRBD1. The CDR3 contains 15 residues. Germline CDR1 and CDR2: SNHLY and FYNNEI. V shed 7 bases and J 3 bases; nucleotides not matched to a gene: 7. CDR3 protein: CASTRRTGSNEKLFF. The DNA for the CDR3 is TGTGCCAGCACCCGCCGGACAGGGTCTAATGAAAAACTGTTTTTT.

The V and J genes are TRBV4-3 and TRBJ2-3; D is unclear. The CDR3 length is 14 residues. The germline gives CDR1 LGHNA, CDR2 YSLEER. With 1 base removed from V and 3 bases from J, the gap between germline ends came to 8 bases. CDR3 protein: CASSQVQATDTQYF. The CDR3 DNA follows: TGCGCCAGCAGCCAAGTTCAGGCGACAGATACGCAGTATTTT.

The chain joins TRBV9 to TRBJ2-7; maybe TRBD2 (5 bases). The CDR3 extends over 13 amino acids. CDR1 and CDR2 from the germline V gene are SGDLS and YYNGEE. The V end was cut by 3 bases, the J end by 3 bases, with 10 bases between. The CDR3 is CASSAGGLYEQYF. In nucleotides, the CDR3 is TGTGCCAGCAGCGCCGGAGGTCTCTACGAGCAGTACTTC. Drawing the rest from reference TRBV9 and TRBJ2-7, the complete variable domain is DSGVTQTPKHLITATGQRVTLRCSPRSGDLSVYWYQQSLDQGLQFLIQYYNGEERAKGNILERFSAQQFPDLHSELNLSSLELGDSALYFCASSAGGLYEQYFGPGTRLTVT.

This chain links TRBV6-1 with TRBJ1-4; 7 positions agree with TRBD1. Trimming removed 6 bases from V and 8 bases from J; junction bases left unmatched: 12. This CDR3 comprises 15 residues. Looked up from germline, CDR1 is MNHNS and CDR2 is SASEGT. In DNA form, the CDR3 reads TGTGCCAGCAGGGGAGGAGGGGGCCCGGGGGAAAAACTGTTTTTT. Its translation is CASRGGGGPGEKLFF.

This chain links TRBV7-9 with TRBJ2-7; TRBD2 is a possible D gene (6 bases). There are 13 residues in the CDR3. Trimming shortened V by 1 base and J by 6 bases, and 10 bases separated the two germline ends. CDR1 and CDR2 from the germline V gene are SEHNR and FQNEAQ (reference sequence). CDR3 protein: CASSLVGTGEQYF. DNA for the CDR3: TGTGCCAGCAGCTTAGTGGGGACTGGCGAGCAGTACTTC.

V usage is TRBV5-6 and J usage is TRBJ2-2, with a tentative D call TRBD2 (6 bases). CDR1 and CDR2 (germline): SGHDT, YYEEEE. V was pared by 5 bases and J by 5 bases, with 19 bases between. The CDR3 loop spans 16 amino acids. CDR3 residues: CASRDHGTLYTGELFF. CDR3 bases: TGTGCCAGCAGAGACCACGGGACTCTATATACCGGGGAGCTGTTTTTT.

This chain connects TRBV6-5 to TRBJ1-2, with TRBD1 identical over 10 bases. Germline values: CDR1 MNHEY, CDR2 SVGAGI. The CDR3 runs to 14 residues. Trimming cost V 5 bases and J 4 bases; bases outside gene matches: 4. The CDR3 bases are TGTGCCAGCAGTCCCGGGACAGGGGCCTATGGCTACACCTTC. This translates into CASSPGTGAYGYTF.

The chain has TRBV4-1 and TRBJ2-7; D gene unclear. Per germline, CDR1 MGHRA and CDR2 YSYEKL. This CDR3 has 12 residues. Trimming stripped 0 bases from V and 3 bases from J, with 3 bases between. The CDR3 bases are TGCGCCAGCAGCCAAGACGGCTACGAGCAGTACTTC. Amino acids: CASSQDGYEQYF.

The CDR3 bases are TGTGCCTCCCTGGGGGGGGGTACTACCTACGAGCAGTACTTC. Protein: CASLGGGTTYEQYF. The chain carries TRBV30 and TRBJ2-7, with 7 bases fitting TRBD2. J gave up 2 bases and V 7 bases, and 11 bases lay outside the gene matches. The CDR3 is 14 amino acids. Germline values: CDR1 GTSNPN, CDR2 SVGIG (reference sequence).